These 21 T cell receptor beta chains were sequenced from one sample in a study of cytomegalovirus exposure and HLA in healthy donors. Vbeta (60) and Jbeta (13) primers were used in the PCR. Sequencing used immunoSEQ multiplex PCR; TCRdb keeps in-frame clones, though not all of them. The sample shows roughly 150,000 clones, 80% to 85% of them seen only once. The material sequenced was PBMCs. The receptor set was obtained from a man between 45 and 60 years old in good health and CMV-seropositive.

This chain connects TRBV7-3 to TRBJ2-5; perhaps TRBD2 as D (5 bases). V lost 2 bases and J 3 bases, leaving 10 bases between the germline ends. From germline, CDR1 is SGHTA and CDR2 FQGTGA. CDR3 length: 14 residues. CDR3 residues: CASSLLGSKETQYF. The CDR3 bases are TGTGCCAGCAGCTTACTTGGGAGTAAAGAGACCCAGTACTTC. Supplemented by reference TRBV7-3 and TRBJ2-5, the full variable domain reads GAGVSQTPSNKVTEKGKYVELRCDPISGHTALYWYRQSLGQGPEFLIYFQGTGAADDSGLPNDRFFAVRPEGSVSTLKIQRTERGDSAVYLCASSLLGSKETQYFGPGTRLLVL.

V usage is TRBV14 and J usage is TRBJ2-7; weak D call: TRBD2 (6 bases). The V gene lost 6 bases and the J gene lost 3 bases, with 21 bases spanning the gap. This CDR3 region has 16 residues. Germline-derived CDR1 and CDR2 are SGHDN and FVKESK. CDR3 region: CASSPGLPRRDYEQYF. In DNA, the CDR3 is TGTGCCAGCAGTCCGGGACTTCCCAGGAGAGACTACGAGCAGTACTTC.

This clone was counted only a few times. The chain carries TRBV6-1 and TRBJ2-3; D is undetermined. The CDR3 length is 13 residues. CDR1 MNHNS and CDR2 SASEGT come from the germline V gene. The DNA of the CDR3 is TGTGCTACGCGAACAGCATCCACAGATACGCAGTATTTT. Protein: CATRTASTDTQYF.

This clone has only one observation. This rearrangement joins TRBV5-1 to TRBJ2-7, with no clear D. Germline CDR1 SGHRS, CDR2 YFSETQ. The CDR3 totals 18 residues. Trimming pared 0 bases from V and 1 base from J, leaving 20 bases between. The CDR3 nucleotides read TGCGCCAGCAGCTTGGGTGCCCCGATGGAGAGGAGATCCTACGAGCAGTACTTC. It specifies CASSLGAPMERRSYEQYF.

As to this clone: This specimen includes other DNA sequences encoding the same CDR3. CDR3: CASSPGLAGYNEQFF. CDR3 sequence (DNA): TGTGCCAGCAGTCCGGGACTAGCGGGGTACAATGAGCAGTTCTTC. V and J are TRBV4-2 and TRBJ2-1; 13 nucleotides agree with TRBD2. Germline V CDR1 and CDR2: LGHNA, YNFKEQ. V dropped 6 bases and J dropped 4; count of bases not matched to a gene: 3. This CDR3 has 15 residues.

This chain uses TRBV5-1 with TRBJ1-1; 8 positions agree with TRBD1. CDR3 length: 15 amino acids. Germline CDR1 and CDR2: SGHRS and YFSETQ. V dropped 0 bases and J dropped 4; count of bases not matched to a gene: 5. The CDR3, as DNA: TGCGCCAGCAGCTTGGCCGCAGGGGGCTTCACTGAAGCTTTCTTT. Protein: CASSLAAGGFTEAFF.

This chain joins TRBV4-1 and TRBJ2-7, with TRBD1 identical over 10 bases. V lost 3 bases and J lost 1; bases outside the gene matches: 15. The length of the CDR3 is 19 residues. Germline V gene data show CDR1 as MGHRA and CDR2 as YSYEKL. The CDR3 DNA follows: TGCGCCAGCAGCCATGGAGGCATTTTAGGACAGGGGGGGTCCTACGAGCAGTACTTC. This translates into CASSHGGILGQGGSYEQYF.

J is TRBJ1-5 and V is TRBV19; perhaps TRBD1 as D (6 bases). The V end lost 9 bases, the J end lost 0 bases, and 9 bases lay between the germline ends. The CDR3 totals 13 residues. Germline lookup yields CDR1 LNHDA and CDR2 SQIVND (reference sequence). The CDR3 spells CASGDTSNQPQHF. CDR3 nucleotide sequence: TGTGCCAGCGGGGACACTAGCAATCAGCCCCAGCATTTT. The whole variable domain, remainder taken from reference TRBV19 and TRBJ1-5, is DGGITQSPKYLFRKEGQNVTLSCEQNLNHDAMYWYRQDPGQGLRLIYYSQIVNDFQKGDIAEGYSVSREKKESFPLTVTSAQKNPTAFYLCASGDTSNQPQHFGDGTRLSIL.

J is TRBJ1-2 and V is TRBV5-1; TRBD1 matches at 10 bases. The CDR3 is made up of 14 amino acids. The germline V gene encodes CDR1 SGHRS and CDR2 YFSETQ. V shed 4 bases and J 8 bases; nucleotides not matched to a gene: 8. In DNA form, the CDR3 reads TGCGCCAGCAGCCCACCTGACAGGGGGCCCGGCTACACCTTC. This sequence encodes CASSPPDRGPGYTF.

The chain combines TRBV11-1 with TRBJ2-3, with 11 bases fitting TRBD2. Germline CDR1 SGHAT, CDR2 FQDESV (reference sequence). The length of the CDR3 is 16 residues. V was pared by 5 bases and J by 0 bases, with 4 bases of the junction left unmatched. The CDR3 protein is CASSVRLAGSTDTQYF. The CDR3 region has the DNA TGTGCCAGCAGCGTCCGACTAGCGGGAAGCACAGATACGCAGTATTTT.

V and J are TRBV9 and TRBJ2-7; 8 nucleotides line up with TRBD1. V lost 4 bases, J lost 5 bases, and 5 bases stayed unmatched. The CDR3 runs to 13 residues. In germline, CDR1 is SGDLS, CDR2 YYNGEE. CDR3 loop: CASSKGQGHEQYF. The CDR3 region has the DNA TGTGCCAGCAGCAAAGGACAGGGCCACGAGCAGTACTTC.

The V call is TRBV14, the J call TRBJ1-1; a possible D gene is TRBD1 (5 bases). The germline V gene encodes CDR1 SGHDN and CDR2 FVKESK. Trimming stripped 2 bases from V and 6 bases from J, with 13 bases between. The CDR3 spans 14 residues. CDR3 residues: CASSQRLGGAEAFF. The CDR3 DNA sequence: TGTGCCAGCAGCCAACGACTGGGGGGGGCTGAAGCTTTCTTT.

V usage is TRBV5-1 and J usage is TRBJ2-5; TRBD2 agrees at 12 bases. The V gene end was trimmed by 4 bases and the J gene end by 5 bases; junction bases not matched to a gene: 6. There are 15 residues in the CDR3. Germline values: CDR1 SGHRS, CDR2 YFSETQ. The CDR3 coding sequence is TGCGCCAGCAGCCAAGGACTAGCGGGAACCGAGACCCAGTACTTC. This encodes CASSQGLAGTETQYF.

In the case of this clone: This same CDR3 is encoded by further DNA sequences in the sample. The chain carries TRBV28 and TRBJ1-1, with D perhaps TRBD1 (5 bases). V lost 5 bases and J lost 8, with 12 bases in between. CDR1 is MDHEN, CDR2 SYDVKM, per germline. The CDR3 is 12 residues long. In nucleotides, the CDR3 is TGTGCCAGCAGTCTCACGGGGGGGGAAGCTTTCTTT. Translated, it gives CASSLTGGEAFF.

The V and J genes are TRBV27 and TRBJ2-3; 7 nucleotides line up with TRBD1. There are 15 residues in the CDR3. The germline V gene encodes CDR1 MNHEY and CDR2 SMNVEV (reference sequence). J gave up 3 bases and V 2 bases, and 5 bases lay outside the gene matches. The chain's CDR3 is CASSLKGANTDTQYF. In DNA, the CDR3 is TGTGCCAGCAGTTTAAAGGGGGCAAATACAGATACGCAGTATTTT.

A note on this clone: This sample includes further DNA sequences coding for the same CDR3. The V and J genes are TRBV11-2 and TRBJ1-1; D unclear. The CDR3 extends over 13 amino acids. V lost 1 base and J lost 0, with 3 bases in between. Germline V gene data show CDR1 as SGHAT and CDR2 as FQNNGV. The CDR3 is CASSLGLNTEAFF. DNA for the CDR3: TGTGCCAGCAGCTTAGGGCTGAACACTGAAGCTTTCTTT.

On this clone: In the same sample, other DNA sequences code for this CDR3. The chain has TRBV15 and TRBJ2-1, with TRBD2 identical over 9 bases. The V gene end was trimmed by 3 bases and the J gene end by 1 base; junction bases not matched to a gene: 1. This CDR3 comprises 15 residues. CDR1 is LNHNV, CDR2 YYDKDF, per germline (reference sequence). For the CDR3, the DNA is TGTGCCACCAGCAGGCTAGCGGGATCCTACAATGAGCAGTTCTTC. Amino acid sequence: CATSRLAGSYNEQFF. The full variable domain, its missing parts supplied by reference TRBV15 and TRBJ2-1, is DAMVIQNPRYQVTQFGKPVTLSCSQTLNHNVMYWYQQKSSQAPKLLFHYYDKDFNNEADTPDNFQSRRPNTSFCFLDIRSPGLGDTAMYLCATSRLAGSYNEQFFGPGTRLTVL.

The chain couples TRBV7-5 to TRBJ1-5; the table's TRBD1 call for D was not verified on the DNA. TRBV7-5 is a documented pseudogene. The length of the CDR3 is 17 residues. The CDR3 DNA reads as TGTGTCAGAAGCCCTCGCCGGGACAGGGGGGGCAATCAGCCCCAGCATTTT. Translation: CVRSPRRDRGGNQPQHF.

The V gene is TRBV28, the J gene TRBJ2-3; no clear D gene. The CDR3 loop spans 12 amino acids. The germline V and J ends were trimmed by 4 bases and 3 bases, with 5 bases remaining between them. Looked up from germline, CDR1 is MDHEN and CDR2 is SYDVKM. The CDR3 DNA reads TGTGCCAGCAGTTCAATGACAGATACGCAGTATTTT. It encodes CASSSMTDTQYF.

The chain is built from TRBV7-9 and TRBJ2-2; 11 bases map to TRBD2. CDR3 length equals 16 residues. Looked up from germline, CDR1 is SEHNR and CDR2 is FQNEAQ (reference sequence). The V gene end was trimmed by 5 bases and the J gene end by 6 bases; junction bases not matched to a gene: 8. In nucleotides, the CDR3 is TGTGCCAGCAGCGAAACTAGCGGGAGATCTGCCGGGGAGCTGTTTTTT. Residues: CASSETSGRSAGELFF.

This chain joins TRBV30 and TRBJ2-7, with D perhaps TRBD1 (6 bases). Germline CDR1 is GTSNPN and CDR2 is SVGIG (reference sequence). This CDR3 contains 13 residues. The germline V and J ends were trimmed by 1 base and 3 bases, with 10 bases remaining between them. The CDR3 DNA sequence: TGTGCCTGGAGTGGAGGGGGTGGCTACGAGCAGTACTTC. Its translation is CAWSGGGGYEQYF.